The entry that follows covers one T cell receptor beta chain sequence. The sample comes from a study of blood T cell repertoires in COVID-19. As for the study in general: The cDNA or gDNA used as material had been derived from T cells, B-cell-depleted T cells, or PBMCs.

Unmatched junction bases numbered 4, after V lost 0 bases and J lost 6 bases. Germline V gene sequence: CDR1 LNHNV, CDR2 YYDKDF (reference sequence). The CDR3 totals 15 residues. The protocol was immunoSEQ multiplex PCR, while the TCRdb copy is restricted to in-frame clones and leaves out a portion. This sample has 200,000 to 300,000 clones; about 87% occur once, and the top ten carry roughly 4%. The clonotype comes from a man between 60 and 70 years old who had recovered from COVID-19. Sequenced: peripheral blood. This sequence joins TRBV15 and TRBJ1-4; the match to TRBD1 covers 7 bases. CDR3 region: CATSRERQGDEKLFF. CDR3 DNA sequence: TGTGCCACCAGCAGAGAAAGACAGGGAGATGAAAAACTGTTTTTT.